This is a list of T cell receptor beta chains from one sample in a study of control samples from healthy donors and cancer patients. Sequencing was performed with immunoSEQ multiplex PCR; in TCRdb, only in-frame clones are kept and a portion is missing. The sample consists of about 160,000 clones, about 87% of them appearing once. Sequencing used blood. These TCRs come from a man aged 25 to 40 in good health. The CDR3 runs from the conserved cysteine through the conserved F or W. D genes are given only for firm matches. Clone size is stated in some rows and not others, as once, few, many or a class when expanded.

few	TRBD1	TRBV6-5	TRBJ2-7	CASWTGAYEQYF	TGTGCCAGTTGGACAGGGGCCTACGAGCAGTACTTC
-	-	TRBV7-9	TRBJ2-7	CASSVEVPYEQYF	TGTGCCAGCAGCGTAGAAGTTCCCTACGAGCAGTACTTC
-	-	TRBV29-1	TRBJ2-1	CSVVPNNEQFF	TGCAGCGTTGTTCCAAACAATGAGCAGTTCTTC
-	-	TRBV5-1	TRBJ2-4	CASSALGAQNIQYF	TGCGCCAGCAGCGCCCTAGGAGCCCAAAACATTCAGTACTTC
-	TRBD1	TRBV27	TRBJ1-6	CASSLSRQGYSYNSPLHF	TGTGCCAGCAGTTTATCGAGACAGGGGTACTCCTATAATTCACCCCTCCACTTT
-	-	TRBV15	TRBJ1-4	CATSNHNEKLFF	TGTGCCACCAGTAATCATAATGAAAAACTGTTTTTT
-	-	TRBV7-8	TRBJ1-5	CASSLDEQYQPQHF	TGTGCCAGCAGCTTGGACGAACAGTATCAGCCCCAGCATTTT
-	-	TRBV7-2	TRBJ1-5	CASSPGTNNNQPQHF	TGTGCCAGCAGCCCCGGGACAAATAACAATCAGCCCCAGCATTTT
-	-	TRBV6-1	TRBJ1-1	CASSEEGGNTEAFF	TGTGCCAGCAGTGAGGAGGGGGGGAACACTGAAGCTTTCTTT
-	TRBD2	TRBV3-1/TRBV3-2	TRBJ2-1	CASSLGVAGMDEQFF	TGTGCCAGCAGCCTGGGGGTAGCGGGGATGGATGAGCAGTTCTTC
-	-	TRBV2	TRBJ1-4	CASSGPGPPGEKLFF	TGTGCCAGCAGTGGCCCCGGGCCGCCGGGTGAAAAACTGTTTTTT
-	-	TRBV28	TRBJ1-4	CASSYDSNEKLFF	TGTGCCAGCAGCTACGACTCCAATGAAAAACTGTTTTTT
-	-	TRBV19	TRBJ1-1	CASSIGQGRTEAFF	TGTGCCAGTAGCATCGGGCAGGGAAGGACTGAAGCTTTCTTT
-	-	TRBV10-2	TRBJ2-1	CATTEDRSSYNEQFF	TGCGCCACCACCGAAGACAGGAGCTCCTACAATGAGCAGTTCTTC
-	TRBD2	TRBV13	TRBJ2-2	CASSLGPGLADRTGELFF	TGTGCCAGCAGCTTGGGGCCGGGACTAGCGGACCGCACCGGGGAGCTGTTTTTT
-	-	TRBV6-6	TRBJ2-7	CASSFGDYEQYF	TGTGCCAGCAGTTTTGGTGACTACGAGCAGTACTTC
-	-	TRBV5-1	TRBJ1-5	CASSLEGGVQPQHF	TGCGCCAGCAGCCTGGAGGGGGGGGTACAGCCCCAGCATTTT
-	-	TRBV28	TRBJ2-7	CASSLVRALEQYF	TGTGCCAGCAGTTTGGTAAGGGCCCTGGAGCAGTACTTC
once	-	TRBV5-6	TRBJ1-2	CASSWSLRLEGLYGYTF	TGTGCCAGCAGCTGGTCCTTGAGGTTAGAAGGACTCTATGGCTACACCTTC
-	TRBD1	TRBV7-9	TRBJ1-6	CASSRQGMNSPLHF	TGTGCCAGCAGCCGACAGGGAATGAATTCACCCCTCCACTTT
-	TRBD1	TRBV6-5	TRBJ1-2	CASSYMTGGGGYTF	TGTGCCAGCAGTTACATGACAGGGGGAGGTGGCTACACCTTC
-	-	TRBV7-8	TRBJ1-5	CASSLKGGNQPQHF	TGTGCCAGCAGCTTAAAGGGGGGGAATCAGCCCCAGCATTTT
-	-	TRBV28	TRBJ1-5	CASSTSGLLQPQHF	TGTGCCAGCAGTACATCGGGACTCCTTCAGCCCCAGCATTTT
few	TRBD1	TRBV7-9	TRBJ1-6	CASSSSDRAAGSPLHF	TGTGCCAGCAGCTCCTCTGACAGGGCGGCAGGTTCACCCCTCCACTTT
-	TRBD1	TRBV24-1	TRBJ1-1	CATSDLRQGEEAFF	TGTGCCACCAGTGATTTGCGACAGGGGGAGGAAGCTTTCTTT
-	TRBD1	TRBV3-1/TRBV3-2	TRBJ1-3	CASSQDRTGAGNTIYF	TGTGCCAGCAGCCAAGACCGGACAGGGGCTGGAAACACCATATATTTT
-	-	TRBV30	TRBJ1-2	CAWSIRSYGYTF	TGTGCCTGGAGTATCCGCAGTTACGGCTACACCTTC
-	TRBD2	TRBV20-1	TRBJ2-1	CSASRGGNEQFF	TGCAGTGCTAGTCGCGGGGGCAATGAGCAGTTCTTC
-	-	TRBV7-3	TRBJ2-3	CASSLTFGTQYF	TGTGCCAGCAGCTTAACCTTTGGTACGCAGTATTTT
-	TRBD2	TRBV11-1	TRBJ2-3	CASLLTSGGTAGTQYF	TGTGCCAGCCTTCTTACTAGCGGGGGGACCGCCGGTACGCAGTATTTT
-	-	TRBV3-1/TRBV3-2	TRBJ1-5	CASSQDLNQPQHF	TGTGCCAGCAGCCAAGACCTCAATCAGCCCCAGCATTTT
-	TRBD1	TRBV11-1	TRBJ1-5	CASSLEGAHSNQPQHF	TGTGCCAGCAGCTTAGAGGGGGCGCATAGCAATCAGCCCCAGCATTTT
-	-	TRBV10-3	TRBJ1-3	CAISRGDTIYF	TGTGCCATCAGCAGAGGGGACACCATATATTTT
-	-	TRBV27	TRBJ1-3	CASSLRSGNTIYF	TGTGCCAGCAGTTTAAGGTCTGGAAACACCATATATTTT
once	TRBD1	TRBV6-4	TRBJ2-3	CASSDTGAPTDTQYF	TGTGCCAGCAGTGACACAGGGGCCCCAACAGATACGCAGTATTTT
-	-	TRBV21-1	TRBJ1-1	CASSSGQGEGGTEAFF	TGTGCCAGCAGCAGCGGACAGGGGGAAGGGGGCACTGAAGCTTTCTTT
-	TRBD1	TRBV6-5	TRBJ1-2	CASSYSDRGRGKTF	TGTGCCAGCAGTTACTCTGACAGGGGAAGAGGTAAGACCTTC
-	TRBD2	TRBV5-1	TRBJ2-2	CASSPGEAGGLTGELFF	TGCGCCAGCAGCCCGGGGGAGGCGGGAGGCCTCACCGGGGAGCTGTTTTTT
-	-	TRBV9	TRBJ1-5	CASSGSVSNQPQHF	TGTGCCAGCAGCGGTAGTGTAAGCAATCAGCCCCAGCATTTT
-	-	TRBV27	TRBJ1-4	CASVLGGEKLFF	TGTGCCAGCGTATTGGGAGGCGAAAAACTGTTTTTT
-	-	TRBV2	TRBJ2-2	CASSEREAGELFF	TGTGCCAGCAGTGAGAGGGAGGCCGGGGAGCTGTTTTTT